This T cell receptor beta chain was recorded in a study of blood T cell repertoires in COVID-19. Study summary: Samples of COVID-19 (acute and convalescent) were obtained from the United States, Italy and Spain.

The CDR3 is 11 residues long. The germline CDR1 and CDR2 sequences are MNHEY and SVGAGI. Sequencing used immunoSEQ multiplex PCR; TCRdb keeps in-frame clones, though not all of them. Of some 29,000 clones in the sample, 90% were seen once. The sample was peripheral blood. The receptor comes from a man in his sixties or seventies with active or convalescent COVID-19. The V and J genes are TRBV6-5 and TRBJ2-7; 8 bases map to TRBD2. DNA of the CDR3: TGTCGGGGCGGGAGGAATGAGGAGCAGTACTTC. Amino acids: CRGGRNEEQYF.